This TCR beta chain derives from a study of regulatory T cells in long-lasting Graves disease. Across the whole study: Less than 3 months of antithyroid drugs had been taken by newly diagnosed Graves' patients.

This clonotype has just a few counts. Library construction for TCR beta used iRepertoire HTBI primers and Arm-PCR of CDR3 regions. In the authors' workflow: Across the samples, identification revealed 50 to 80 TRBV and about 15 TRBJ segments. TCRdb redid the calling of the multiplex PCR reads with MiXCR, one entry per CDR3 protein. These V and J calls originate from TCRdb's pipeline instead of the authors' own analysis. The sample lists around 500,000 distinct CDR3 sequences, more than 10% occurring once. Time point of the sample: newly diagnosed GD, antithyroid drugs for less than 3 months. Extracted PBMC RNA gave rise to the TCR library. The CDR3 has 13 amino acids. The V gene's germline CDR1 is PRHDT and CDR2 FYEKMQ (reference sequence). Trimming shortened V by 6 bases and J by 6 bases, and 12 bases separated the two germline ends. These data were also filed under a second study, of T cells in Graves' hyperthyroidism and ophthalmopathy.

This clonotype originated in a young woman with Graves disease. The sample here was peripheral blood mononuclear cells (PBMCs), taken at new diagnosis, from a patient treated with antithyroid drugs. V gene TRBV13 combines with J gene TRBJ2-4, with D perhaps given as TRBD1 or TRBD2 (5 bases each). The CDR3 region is CASSPGTVNIQYF. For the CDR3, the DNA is TGTGCCAGCAGTCCCGGGACGGTAAACATTCAGTACTTC.